The 15 T cell receptor beta chains below all came from one sample that was sequenced in a study of OX40 agonist ivuxolimab in advanced cancers. Repertoires were generated with immunoSEQ multiplex PCR, while TCRdb's copy carries only in-frame clones and drops some. The sample has tens of thousands of clones; around four fifths are singletons. Sequencing was performed on CD4+ or CD8+ T cells sorted from blood, taken in a trial of the OX40 agonist ivuxolimab. The source of these receptors is an adult with an advanced solid tumor such as melanoma, head and neck, liver or kidney cancer.

This clone was recorded once. The rearrangement joins TRBV5-6 to TRBJ1-3; D may be TRBD1 (5 bases). Trimming left V 2 bases short and J 4 bases short, with 13 bases between. The CDR3 consists of 15 residues. Germline V gives CDR1 SGHDT, CDR2 YYEEEE. CDR3 protein: CASSFGVGAGNTIYF. The CDR3 bases are TGTGCCAGCAGCTTTGGCGTAGGGGCGGGAAACACCATATATTTT.

Within the sample, this clone is medium-sized. This rearrangement joins TRBV2 to TRBJ2-7; TRBD1 is a possible D gene (6 bases). The germline V gene has CDR1 SNHLY and CDR2 FYNNEI. This CDR3 is built from 14 residues. Trimming took 7 bases from V and 4 from J, leaving 17 bases between them. The CDR3 DNA reads TGTGCCAGCATTGGGACATCGGCGGTGTACGAGCAGTACTTC. Protein product: CASIGTSAVYEQYF.

J is TRBJ2-7 and V is TRBV5-8; perhaps TRBD2 as D (5 bases). Trimming cost V 0 bases and J 5 bases, with 18 bases left between them. Germline assignment: CDR1 SGHTS and CDR2 YDEGEE. The CDR3 has 16 amino acids. The CDR3 here is CASSLAIRHGGDEQYF. CDR3 coding DNA: TGTGCCAGCAGCTTGGCCATAAGACACGGAGGCGACGAGCAGTACTTC.

The rearrangement joins TRBV12-5 to TRBJ1-2; TRBD1 is a possible D gene (5 bases). Trimming shortened V by 5 bases and J by 14 bases, and 21 bases separated the two germline ends. This CDR3 is built from 13 residues. The germline CDR1 and CDR2 sequences are LGHNT and FRNRAP. The CDR3 sequence is CASGPPGRPSRTF. The CDR3 DNA is TGTGCTAGTGGTCCCCCGGGACGACCTTCCCGGACCTTC. Variable domain in full (rest from reference TRBV12-5 and TRBJ1-2): DARVTQTPRHKVTEMGQEVTMRCQPILGHNTVFWYRQTMMQGLELLAYFRNRAPLDDSGMPKDRFSAEMPDATLATLKIQPSEPRDSAVYFCASGPPGRPSRTFGSGTRLTVV.

This rearrangement joins TRBV5-6 to TRBJ1-2; weak D call: TRBD1 (5 bases). Trimming took 7 bases from V and 0 from J, leaving 13 bases between them. Germline lookup yields CDR1 SGHDT and CDR2 YYEEEE. The CDR3 totals 14 residues. Here the CDR3 DNA reads TGTGCCAGCGCCCAGGGTTCAGCTAACTATGGCTACACCTTC. It encodes CASAQGSANYGYTF.

This chain connects TRBV13 to TRBJ2-7, with D uncertain. This CDR3 has 12 residues. Deletions cut 1 base from V and 3 bases from J, with 4 bases between. CDR1 is PRHDT, CDR2 FYEKMQ, per germline (reference sequence). The chain's CDR3 is CASSLVDYEQYF. The CDR3, as DNA: TGTGCCAGCAGCTTAGTCGACTACGAGCAGTACTTC.

The V and J genes are TRBV4-2 and TRBJ1-5; D gene unclear. Germline CDR1 and CDR2: LGHNA and YNFKEQ. The CDR3 runs 15 residues. Trimming took 0 bases from V and 0 from J, leaving 6 bases between them. CDR3 sequence reads: CASSQDLSSNQPQHF. The CDR3 DNA reads TGTGCCAGCAGCCAAGACTTGAGTAGCAATCAGCCCCAGCATTTT.

The CDR3 is CASRAWGYTEAFF. DNA for the CDR3: TGTGCCAGCAGGGCTTGGGGTTACACTGAAGCTTTCTTT. The V gene is TRBV5-4, the J gene TRBJ1-1; D is ambiguous. This CDR3 region has 13 residues. The germline gives CDR1 SGHNT, CDR2 YYREEE (reference sequence). The V and J ends lost 5 bases and 3 bases respectively, with 11 bases between them.

This rearrangement joins TRBV5-6 to TRBJ2-7; 7 bases line up with TRBD1. Germline V CDR1 and CDR2: SGHDT, YYEEEE. V gave up 0 bases and J gave up 4 bases; unmatched junction bases: 4. This CDR3 is built from 14 residues. This CDR3 is CASSLGQGEYEQYF. The CDR3 DNA follows: TGTGCCAGCAGCTTGGGGCAGGGGGAATACGAGCAGTACTTC.

The V gene is TRBV7-9, the J gene TRBJ1-5; tentative D call: TRBD1 (6 bases). V was pared by 0 bases and J by 5 bases, with 17 bases between. CDR3 length equals 17 residues. From germline, CDR1 is SEHNR and CDR2 FQNEAQ (reference sequence). CDR3 residues: CASSLAGAGDKDQPQHF. DNA for the CDR3: TGTGCCAGCAGCTTAGCGGGGGCAGGGGACAAAGATCAGCCCCAGCATTTT. Based on the CDR3 plus reference TRBV7-9 and TRBJ1-5, the full variable domain is DTGVSQNPRHKITKRGQNVTFRCDPISEHNRLYWYRQTLGQGPEFLTYFQNEAQLEKSRLLSDRFSAERPKGSFSTLEIQRTEQGDSAMYLCASSLAGAGDKDQPQHFGDGTRLSIL.

The chain carries TRBV6-6 and TRBJ1-5, with D possibly being TRBD1 (6 bases). The CDR3 is 14 amino acids. Looked up from germline, CDR1 is MNHNY and CDR2 is SVGAGI (reference sequence). Trimming left V 4 bases short and J 4 bases short, with 11 bases between. The CDR3 loop is CASSSGVWNQPQHF. The CDR3 coding sequence is TGTGCCAGCAGTTCAGGGGTATGGAATCAGCCCCAGCATTTT.

The genes are TRBV15 and TRBJ2-1, with 8 bases fitting TRBD1. With 5 bases clipped from V and 0 bases from J, the junction kept 3 bases outside the gene matches. The CDR3 is 15 residues long. From germline, CDR1 is LNHNV and CDR2 YYDKDF (reference sequence). The CDR3 DNA reads as TGTGCCACCAGCCCAGACAGGGGCTCCTACAATGAGCAGTTCTTC. Translated: CATSPDRGSYNEQFF.

This clone is judged large (0.1 to 1%). The gene calls are TRBV28 and TRBJ2-3; no definite D call. CDR3 length: 14 amino acids. Germline V gene lookup returns CDR1 MDHEN and CDR2 SYDVKM. Trimming took 6 bases from V and 6 from J, leaving 16 bases between them. The CDR3 nucleotides read TGTGCCAGCAGGGTCCTCTGGCCGGAGGATACGCAGTATTTT. This encodes CASRVLWPEDTQYF. Filled out from reference TRBV28 and TRBJ2-3, the complete variable domain reads DVKVTQSSRYLVKRTGEKVFLECVQDMDHENMFWYRQDPGLGLRLIYFSYDVKMKEKGDIPEGYSVSREKKERFSLILESASTNQTSMYLCASRVLWPEDTQYFGPGTRLTVL.

The V and J genes are TRBV18 and TRBJ2-3, with 12 bases matching TRBD2. The V gene's germline CDR1 is KGHSH and CDR2 LQKENI. The CDR3 loop spans 16 amino acids. V was pared by 4 bases and J by 2 bases, with 4 bases of the junction left unmatched. The CDR3 coding sequence is TGTGCCAGCTCACGACTAGCGGGAGATTTCACAGATACGCAGTATTTT. This sequence encodes CASSRLAGDFTDTQYF.

This sequence joins TRBV5-4 and TRBJ1-1, with unresolved D. Germline assignment: CDR1 SGHNT and CDR2 YYREEE (reference sequence). V was clipped by 5 bases and J by 0 bases, with 8 bases between them. The CDR3 runs 13 residues. DNA of the CDR3: TGTGCCAGCAGTTACAGCATGAACACTGAAGCTTTCTTT. It specifies CASSYSMNTEAFF.